This T cell receptor (beta chain) emerged from a study of blood T cell repertoires in COVID-19. The CDR3 consists of 13 residues. Germline-derived CDR1 and CDR2 are SGHNT and YYREEE (reference sequence). V lost 2 bases to trimming and J lost 7 bases; unmatched junction nucleotides: 4. Original processing notes: Amplified reference gene primers provided the basis for estimating nucleated cell counts. Assay: immunoSEQ multiplex PCR; the TCRdb copy retains only in-frame clones and omits some. The DNA was the basis for D and trimming; V, J and clone size are from that table. Of roughly 86,000 clones detected, approximately 89% appear once; the ten largest clones hold 4.5% to 5%.

Source material: peripheral blood. The chain has TRBV5-4 and TRBJ2-3; TRBD1 agrees at 7 bases. The receptor was isolated from a man aged 50 to 59 with active or convalescent COVID-19. The DNA for the CDR3 is TGTGCCAGCAGCTTCTGGGACAGCTATACGCAGTATTTT. It specifies CASSFWDSYTQYF.